A selection of T cell receptor beta chains follows, all from one sample in a study of monozygotic twins with inflammatory bowel disease. TCRdb re-called the 5' RACE reads; every CDR3 protein appears as one record, without DNA. The table lists approximately 300,000 distinct CDR3 sequences. What was sequenced was blood. The receptors stem from a human donor with ulcerative colitis or Crohn's disease, or a healthy co-twin of an affected twin (not recorded which). Each CDR3 is given with its conserved first and last residue.

cdr3_aa	v_call	j_call
CASTSGDGANVLTF	TRBV7-9	TRBJ2-6
CASSQEGGHETQYF	TRBV3-1	TRBJ2-5
CASSSTSVTQYF	TRBV11-2	TRBJ2-5
CASLPSENTEAFF	TRBV12-3/TRBV12-4	TRBJ1-1
CAISEPPKDGYTF	TRBV10-3	TRBJ1-2
CSVVGQSYEQYF	TRBV29-1	TRBJ2-7
CASSPWLAGDEQFF	TRBV19	TRBJ2-1
CASSRIRGPETQYF	TRBV5-4	TRBJ2-5
CASSPTGGSGEQYF	TRBV25-1	TRBJ2-7
CASSLAERPYEQYF	TRBV5-1	TRBJ2-7
CASSLWGGIDEQYF	TRBV27	TRBJ2-7
CASIESLAGATYGEQFF	TRBV5-1	TRBJ2-1
CSARKTGQGNEKLFF	TRBV20-1	TRBJ1-4
CASSAPDEAGANVLTF	TRBV27	TRBJ2-6
CASRGPGTVNEQFF	TRBV6-2/TRBV6-3	TRBJ2-1
CASSVSIESTDTQYF	TRBV5-1	TRBJ2-3
CASSLPGTGGDRTEAFF	TRBV28	TRBJ1-1
CSARLAGLQETQYF	TRBV20-1	TRBJ2-5
CASKRSSTNEKLFF	TRBV6-5	TRBJ1-4
CASSLGQPYNEQFF	TRBV10-1	TRBJ2-1
CASSSPRVSSYEQYF	TRBV12-3/TRBV12-4	TRBJ2-7
CSAVQGKGEQFF	TRBV20-1	TRBJ2-1
CASSLLRGTGYYEQCF	TRBV5-1	TRBJ2-7
CASRNGTGSQKLFF	TRBV6-6	TRBJ1-4
CASSQVGYEKFF	TRBV4-2	TRBJ2-1
CASSVVVAGELFF	TRBV9	TRBJ2-2
CASSNPSGDLSYNEQFF	TRBV19	TRBJ2-1
CASFPHSGGRTDTQYF	TRBV28	TRBJ2-3
CASSYGHGDEKLFF	TRBV7-2	TRBJ1-4
CSAKRRSEQFF	TRBV20-1	TRBJ2-1
CASSNRGPTEKLFF	TRBV6-6	TRBJ1-4
CASSSSGEGRELFF	TRBV10-2	TRBJ2-2
CAIRQGVYEQYF	TRBV10-3	TRBJ2-7
CSVGAYNEQFF	TRBV29-1	TRBJ2-1
CSARGLEGGQPQHF	TRBV20-1	TRBJ1-5
CSVLGDRVNTEAFF	TRBV29-1	TRBJ1-1
CASSQDPASHTLSEQFF	TRBV4-3	TRBJ2-1
CASSLEGVKAYEQYF	TRBV7-9	TRBJ2-7
CAWAPGNGEAFF	TRBV30	TRBJ1-1
CASTGDNYGYTF	TRBV12-3/TRBV12-4	TRBJ1-2
CATSKLDRLTGELFF	TRBV15	TRBJ2-2
CSAVTPDGQLMQYF	TRBV20-1	TRBJ2-3
CSASIQGRTDTQYF	TRBV20-1	TRBJ2-3
CSAPLGGSNQPQHF	TRBV20-1	TRBJ1-5
CASSVEGEPTGNTIYF	TRBV9	TRBJ1-3
CASSFRDIEKLFF	TRBV28	TRBJ1-4